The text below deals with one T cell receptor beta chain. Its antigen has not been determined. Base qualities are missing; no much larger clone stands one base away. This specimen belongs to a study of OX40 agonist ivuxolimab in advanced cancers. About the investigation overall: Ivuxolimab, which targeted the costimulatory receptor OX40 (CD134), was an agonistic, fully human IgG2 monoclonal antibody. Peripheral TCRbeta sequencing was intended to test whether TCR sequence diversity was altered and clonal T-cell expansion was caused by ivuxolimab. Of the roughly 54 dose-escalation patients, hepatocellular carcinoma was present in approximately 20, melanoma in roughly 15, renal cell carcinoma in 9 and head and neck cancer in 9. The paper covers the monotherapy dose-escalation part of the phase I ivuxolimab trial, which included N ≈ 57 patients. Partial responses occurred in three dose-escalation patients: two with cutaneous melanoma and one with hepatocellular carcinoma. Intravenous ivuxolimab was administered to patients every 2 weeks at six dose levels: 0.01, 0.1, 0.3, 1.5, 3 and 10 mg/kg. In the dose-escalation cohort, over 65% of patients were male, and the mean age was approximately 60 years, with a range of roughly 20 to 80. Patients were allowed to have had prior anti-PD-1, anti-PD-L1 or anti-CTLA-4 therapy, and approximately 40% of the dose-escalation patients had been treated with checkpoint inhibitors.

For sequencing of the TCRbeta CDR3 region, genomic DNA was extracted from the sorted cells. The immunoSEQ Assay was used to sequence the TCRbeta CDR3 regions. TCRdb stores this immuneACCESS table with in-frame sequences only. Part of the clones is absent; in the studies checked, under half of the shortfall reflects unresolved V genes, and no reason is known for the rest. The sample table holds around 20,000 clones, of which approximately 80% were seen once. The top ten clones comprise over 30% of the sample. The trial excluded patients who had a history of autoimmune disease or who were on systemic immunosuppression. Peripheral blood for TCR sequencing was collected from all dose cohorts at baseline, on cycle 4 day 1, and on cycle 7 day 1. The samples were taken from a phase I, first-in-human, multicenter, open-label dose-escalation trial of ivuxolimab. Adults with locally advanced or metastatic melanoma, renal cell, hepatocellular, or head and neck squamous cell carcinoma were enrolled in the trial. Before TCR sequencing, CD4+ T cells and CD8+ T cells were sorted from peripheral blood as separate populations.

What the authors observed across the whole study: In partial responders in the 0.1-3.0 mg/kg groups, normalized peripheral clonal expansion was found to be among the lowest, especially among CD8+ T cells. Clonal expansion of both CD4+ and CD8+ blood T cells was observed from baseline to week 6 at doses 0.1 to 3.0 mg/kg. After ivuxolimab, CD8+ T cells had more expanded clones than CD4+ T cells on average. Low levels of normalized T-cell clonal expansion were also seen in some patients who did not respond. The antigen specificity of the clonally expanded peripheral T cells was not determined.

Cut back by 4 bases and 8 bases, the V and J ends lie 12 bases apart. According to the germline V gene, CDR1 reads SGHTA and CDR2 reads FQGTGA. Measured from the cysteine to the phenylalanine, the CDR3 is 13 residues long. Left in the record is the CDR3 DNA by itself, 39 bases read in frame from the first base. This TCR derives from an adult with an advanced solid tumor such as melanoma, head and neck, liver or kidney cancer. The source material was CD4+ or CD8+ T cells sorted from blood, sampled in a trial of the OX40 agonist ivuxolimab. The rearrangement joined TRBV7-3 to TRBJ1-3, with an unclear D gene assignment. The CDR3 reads CASSSVPGDTIYF. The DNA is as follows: TGTGCCAGCAGCTCCGTACCCGGGGACACCATATATTTT.